This TCR beta chain was found in a study of blood T cell repertoires in COVID-19. Study in general: The United States, Italy and Spain were the sources of the acute and convalescent COVID-19 samples.

Participants spanned ages about 18 to 95 years and resided in fewer than 30 US areas. The CDR3 totals 14 residues. Germline lookup yields CDR1 MDHEN and CDR2 SYDVKM. With 6 bases clipped from V and 1 base from J, the junction kept 2 bases outside the gene matches. The repertoire was sequenced with immunoSEQ multiplex PCR; TCRdb's copy has only in-frame clones and lacks some. There are a few hundred thousand clones in the sample; around 81% occur only once, and 7.4% lies in the top ten. The sequenced material came from PBMCs or T cells enriched from blood (not recorded which). The chain joins TRBV28 to TRBJ2-7; 11 bases are shared with TRBD2. This clonotype was sampled from a middle-aged woman with acute COVID-19. CDR3: CASRLAGDSYEQYF. CDR3 in DNA: TGTGCCAGCAGACTAGCGGGAGATTCCTACGAGCAGTACTTC.